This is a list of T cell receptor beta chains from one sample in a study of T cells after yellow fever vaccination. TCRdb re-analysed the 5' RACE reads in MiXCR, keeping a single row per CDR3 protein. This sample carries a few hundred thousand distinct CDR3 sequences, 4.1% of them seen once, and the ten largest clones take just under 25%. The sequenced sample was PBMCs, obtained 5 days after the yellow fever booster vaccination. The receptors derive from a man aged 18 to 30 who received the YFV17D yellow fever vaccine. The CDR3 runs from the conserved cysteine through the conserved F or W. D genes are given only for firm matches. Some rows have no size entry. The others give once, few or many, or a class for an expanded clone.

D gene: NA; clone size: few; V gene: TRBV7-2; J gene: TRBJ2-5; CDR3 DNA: TGTGCCAGCAGAAGGGGGAGCGGAGAGACCCAGTACTTC; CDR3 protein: CASRRGSGETQYF
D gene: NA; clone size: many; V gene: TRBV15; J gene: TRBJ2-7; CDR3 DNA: TGTGCCACCACGAGAACCCCCTCCTACGAGCAGTACTTC; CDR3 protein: CATTRTPSYEQYF
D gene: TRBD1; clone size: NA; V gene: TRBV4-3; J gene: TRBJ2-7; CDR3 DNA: TGCGCCAGCAGCCAAGTCACAGGGGAACCATTGGGAGAGCAGTACTTC; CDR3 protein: CASSQVTGEPLGEQYF
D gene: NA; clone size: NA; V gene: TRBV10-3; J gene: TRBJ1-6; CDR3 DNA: TGTGCCATCAGTGAGTCCTCCCTCAGGGATAATTCACCCCTCCACTTT; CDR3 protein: CAISESSLRDNSPLHF
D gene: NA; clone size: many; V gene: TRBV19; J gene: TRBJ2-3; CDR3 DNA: TGTGCCAGTGGGGTCCGCGGAGATACGCAGTATTTT; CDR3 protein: CASGVRGDTQYF
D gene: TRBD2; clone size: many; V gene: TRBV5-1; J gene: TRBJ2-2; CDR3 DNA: TGCGCCAGCAGCTCGACTAGCGGGGCGGACCGTGGCGGGGAGCTGTTTTTT; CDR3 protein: CASSSTSGADRGGELFF
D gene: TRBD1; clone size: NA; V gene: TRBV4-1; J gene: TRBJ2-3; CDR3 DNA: TGCGCCAGCAGCCATCACCGGGACAGGGGCTCCACAGATACGCAGTATTTT; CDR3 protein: CASSHHRDRGSTDTQYF
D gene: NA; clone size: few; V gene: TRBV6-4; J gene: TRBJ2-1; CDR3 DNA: TGTGCCAGCAGTGACAGGGGGGGCCCGCAGTTCTTC; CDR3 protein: CASSDRGGPQFF
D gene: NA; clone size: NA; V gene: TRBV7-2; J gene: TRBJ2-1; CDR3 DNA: TGTGCCAGCAGCCAACGAGGGCAGGCGTACAATGAGCAGTTCTTC; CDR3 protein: CASSQRGQAYNEQFF
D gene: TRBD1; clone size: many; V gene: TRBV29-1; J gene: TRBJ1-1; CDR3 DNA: TGCAGCGTTGTAACAGGGGGTAAGAGCACTGAAGCTTTCTTT; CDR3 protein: CSVVTGGKSTEAFF
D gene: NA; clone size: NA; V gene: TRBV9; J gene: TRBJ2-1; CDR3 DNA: TGTGCCAGCAGGCGGGCAGGTTCCAACAATGAGCAGTTCTTC; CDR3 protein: CASRRAGSNNEQFF
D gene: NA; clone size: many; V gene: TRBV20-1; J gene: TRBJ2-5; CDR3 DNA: TGCAGTGCTAGAGGGTACGGGGAGACCCAGTACTTC; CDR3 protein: CSARGYGETQYF
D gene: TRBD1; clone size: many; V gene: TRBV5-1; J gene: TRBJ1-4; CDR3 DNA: TGCGCCAGCAGCTTGGGACAGGGGAGCAATGAAAAACTGTTTTTT; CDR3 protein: CASSLGQGSNEKLFF
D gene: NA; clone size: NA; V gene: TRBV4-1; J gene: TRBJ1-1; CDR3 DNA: TGCGCCAGCAGCCAAGATAAAGACGTACGCACTGAAGCTTTCTTT; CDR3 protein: CASSQDKDVRTEAFF